One sample yielded the 7 T cell receptor beta chains listed below, sequenced in a study of blood T cell repertoires in COVID-19. TCRdb's copy holds only in-frame clones and misses some; the assay was immunoSEQ multiplex PCR. Here the sample spans a few hundred thousand clones, roughly 90% being singletons. Sequencing used PBMCs or T cells enriched from blood (not recorded which). Receptors were obtained from a middle-aged woman who had recovered from COVID-19.

This clone was seen once. The chain joins TRBV7-9 to TRBJ1-6; weak D call: TRBD1 (6 bases). The CDR3 spans 15 residues. Germline lookup yields CDR1 SEHNR and CDR2 FQNEAQ (reference sequence). The V and J ends lost 5 bases and 3 bases respectively, with 11 bases between them. Written as DNA, the CDR3 is TGTGCCAGCAGCATCTGGACAGACTATAATTCACCCCTCCACTTT. As protein: CASSIWTDYNSPLHF.

V is TRBV18 and J is TRBJ1-1; D might be TRBD1 (6 bases). This CDR3 spans 13 amino acids. Trimming left V 9 bases short and J 3 bases short, with 14 bases between. CDR1 KGHSH and CDR2 LQKENI come from the germline V gene. The CDR3 loop reads CASYPDSYTEAFF. The CDR3 bases are TGTGCCAGTTATCCGGACAGTTACACTGAAGCTTTCTTT.

Worth noting for this clone: The junction does not match germline at one end; this may be a read error. The chain is built from TRBV7-7 and TRBJ2-1, with D unclear. This CDR3 has 17 amino acids. Per the germline V gene, CDR1 is SSHAT and CDR2 is FNYEAQ (reference sequence). In DNA form, the CDR3 reads TGTGCTAGCAGCTTGAGGCCCGGGTGGTTCCCCTACAATGAGCAGTTCTTC. It translates to CASSLRPGWFPYNEQFF.

The chain recombines TRBV2 with TRBJ2-1, with D perhaps matching TRBD2 (6 bases). This CDR3 is built from 13 residues. Germline CDR1 is SNHLY and CDR2 is FYNNEI. Deletions cut 7 bases from V and 9 bases from J, with 16 bases between. The CDR3 here is CASKEAGRGEQFF. The CDR3 nucleotides read TGTGCCAGCAAGGAAGCGGGTAGGGGTGAGCAGTTCTTC.

The rearrangement joins TRBV27 to TRBJ2-1; D might be TRBD2 (5 bases). Germline assignment: CDR1 MNHEY and CDR2 SMNVEV (reference sequence). The CDR3 is 14 amino acids. With 6 bases removed from V and 7 bases from J, the gap between germline ends came to 16 bases. This CDR3 is CASSPGVRENEQFF. CDR3 nucleotide sequence: TGTGCCAGCAGCCCGGGCGTAAGGGAGAATGAGCAGTTCTTC.

The V gene is TRBV11-3, the J gene TRBJ1-1; D gene ambiguous. CDR1 is SGHNT and CDR2 is YENEEA in the germline V gene. The ends were cut back, 1 base at V and 5 bases at J, with 14 bases in the middle. This CDR3 is built from 15 residues. The CDR3 DNA reads as TGTGCCAGCAGCTTAGTGGCAGAGGCTAGGACTGAAGCTTTCTTT. This codes for CASSLVAEARTEAFF.

The rearrangement links TRBV11-3 to TRBJ1-2, with D uncertain. V was trimmed by 3 bases and J by 5 bases, leaving 13 bases between them. CDR1 and CDR2 (germline): SGHNT, YENEEA. This CDR3 region has 14 residues. CDR3 sequence (DNA): TGTGCCAGCAGCTTGAGGGTGTTTGGATATGGCTACACCTTC. Amino acid sequence: CASSLRVFGYGYTF.